The T cell receptor beta chain under discussion was sequenced for a study of PD-1 blockade in classical Hodgkin lymphoma. Looking at the study overall: The patients were dosed with nivolumab 3 mg/kg, infused intravenously every 2 weeks. Whole-study findings and limits: Relapsed/refractory patients reportedly had the lowest baseline TCR diversity, below newly diagnosed patients, who were below healthy donors. Patients with a complete response exhibited baseline diversity comparable to newly diagnosed patients.

Sequencing used immunoSEQ multiplex PCR; TCRdb keeps in-frame clones, though not all of them. The sample gives 90,000 to 120,000 clones, about nine tenths of which show up once; just under 20% is in the top ten. Between the trimmed V and J ends, which lost 3 bases and 8 bases, there was a span of 17 bases. Germline loops: CDR1 MGHDK, CDR2 SYGVNS. The CDR3 is 15 residues long. All patients experienced relapse after autologous stem cell transplantation, and brentuximab vedotin exposure was variable. Classification of best responses gave complete response, partial response or progressive disease. Comment on this clone: What it binds is unknown.

The chain has TRBV25-1 and TRBJ2-1; D is possibly TRBD1 or TRBD2 (5 bases each). This specimen was peripheral blood mononuclear cells (PBMCs), taken before the second cycle of nivolumab. The origin of this receptor is a human donor with classical Hodgkin lymphoma. For the CDR3, the DNA is TGTGCCAGCAGTGACGAGGGGCAAATGAGCGATGAGCAGTTCTTC. Translation gives CASSDEGQMSDEQFF.